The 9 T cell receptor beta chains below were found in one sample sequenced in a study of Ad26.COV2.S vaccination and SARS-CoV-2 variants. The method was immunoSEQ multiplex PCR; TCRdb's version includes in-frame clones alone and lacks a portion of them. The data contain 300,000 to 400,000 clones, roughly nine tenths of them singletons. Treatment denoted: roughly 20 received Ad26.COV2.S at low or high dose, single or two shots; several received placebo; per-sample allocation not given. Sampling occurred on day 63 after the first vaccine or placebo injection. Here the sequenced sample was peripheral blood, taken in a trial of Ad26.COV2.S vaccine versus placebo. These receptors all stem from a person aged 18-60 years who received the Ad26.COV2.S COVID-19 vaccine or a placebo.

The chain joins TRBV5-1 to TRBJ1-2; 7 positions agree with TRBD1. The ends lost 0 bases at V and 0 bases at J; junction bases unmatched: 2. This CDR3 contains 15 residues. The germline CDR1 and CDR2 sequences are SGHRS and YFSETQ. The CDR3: CASSLATGANYGYTF. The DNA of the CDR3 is TGCGCCAGCAGCTTGGCCACAGGGGCTAACTATGGCTACACCTTC.

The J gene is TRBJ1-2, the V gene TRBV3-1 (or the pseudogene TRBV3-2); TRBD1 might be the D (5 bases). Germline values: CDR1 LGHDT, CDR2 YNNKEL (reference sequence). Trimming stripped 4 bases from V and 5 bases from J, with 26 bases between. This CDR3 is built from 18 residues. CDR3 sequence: CASSLQSGGVRPQYGYTF. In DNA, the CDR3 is TGTGCCAGCAGCCTACAAAGTGGGGGTGTGAGGCCCCAATATGGCTACACCTTC.

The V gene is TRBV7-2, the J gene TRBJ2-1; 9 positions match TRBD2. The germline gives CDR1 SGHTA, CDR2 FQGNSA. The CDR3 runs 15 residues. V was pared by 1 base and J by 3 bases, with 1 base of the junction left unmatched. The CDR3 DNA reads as TGTGCCAGCAGCTTAGGGCGGGGGGGCTACAATGAGCAGTTCTTC. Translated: CASSLGRGGYNEQFF.

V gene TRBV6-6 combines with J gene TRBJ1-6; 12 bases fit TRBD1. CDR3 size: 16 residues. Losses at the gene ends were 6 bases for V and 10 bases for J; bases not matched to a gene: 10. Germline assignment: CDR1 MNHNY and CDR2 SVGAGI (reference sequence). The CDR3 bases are TGTGCCAGCAGACCAACTCGTGGGACAGGGGGCTCACCCCTCCACTTT. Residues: CASRPTRGTGGSPLHF.

CDR3 in amino acids: CATSRLRPGQGMYEQYF. The DNA for the CDR3 is TGTGCCACCAGCAGATTGAGACCGGGACAGGGGATGTACGAGCAGTACTTC. The chain has TRBV15 and TRBJ2-7; 10 nucleotides match TRBD1. Losses at the gene ends were 2 bases for V and 4 bases for J; bases not matched to a gene: 11. Germline V CDR1 and CDR2: LNHNV, YYDKDF (reference sequence). This CDR3 has 17 residues. The full variable domain, in which reference TRBV15 and TRBJ2-7 provide the parts outside the CDR3, is DAMVIQNPRYQVTQFGKPVTLSCSQTLNHNVMYWYQQKSSQAPKLLFHYYDKDFNNEADTPDNFQSRRPNTSFCFLDIRSPGLGDTAMYLCATSRLRPGQGMYEQYFGPGTRLTVT.

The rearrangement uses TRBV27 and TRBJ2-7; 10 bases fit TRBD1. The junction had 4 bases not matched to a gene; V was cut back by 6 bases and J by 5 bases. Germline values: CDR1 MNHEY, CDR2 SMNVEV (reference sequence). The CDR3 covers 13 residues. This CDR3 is CASRRTGGNEQYF. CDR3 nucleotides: TGTGCCAGCAGACGGACAGGGGGTAACGAGCAGTACTTC.

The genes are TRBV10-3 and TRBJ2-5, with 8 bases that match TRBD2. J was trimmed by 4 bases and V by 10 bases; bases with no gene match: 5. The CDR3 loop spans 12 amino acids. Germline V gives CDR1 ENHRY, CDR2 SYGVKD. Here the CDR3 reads CATTGGAETQYF. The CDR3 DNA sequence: TGTGCCACCACCGGGGGGGCAGAGACCCAGTACTTC.

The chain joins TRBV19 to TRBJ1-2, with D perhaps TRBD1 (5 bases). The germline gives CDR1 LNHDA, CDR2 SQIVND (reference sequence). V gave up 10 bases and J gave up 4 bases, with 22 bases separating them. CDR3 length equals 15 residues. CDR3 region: CATQEGSRPPYGYTF. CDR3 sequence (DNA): TGTGCCACCCAAGAGGGGAGCCGGCCCCCCTATGGCTACACCTTC.

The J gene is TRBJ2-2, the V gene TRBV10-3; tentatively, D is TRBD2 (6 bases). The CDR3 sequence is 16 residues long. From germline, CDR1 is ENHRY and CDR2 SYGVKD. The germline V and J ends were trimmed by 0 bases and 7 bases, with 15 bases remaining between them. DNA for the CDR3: TGTGCCATCAGTGAGTCGATGGGGGGAGTGAACGGGGAGCTGTTTTTT. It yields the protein CAISESMGGVNGELFF.